The next 9 T cell receptor beta chains were all read from a single sample in a study of shared clonotypes between healthy human individuals. Libraries were prepared by immunoSEQ multiplex PCR; TCRdb keeps only in-frame clonotypes and omits some of them. There are approximately 2,000,000 clones in the sample; under 95% occur only once, and around 0.4% lies in the top ten. Specimen: naive CD4+ T cells from PBMCs. Specified subset: CD45RA+ positively selected. All receptors derive from a man aged 18-30 years in good health. Some clones in this sample may be carry-over from other donors' samples.

In regard to this clone: The junction differs from germline at one of its ends, possibly a read error. The CDR3 sequence is CASSFPGQSYGYTF. The CDR3 nucleotides read TGTGCCAGCAGCTTCCCGGGACAGAGCTATGGCTACACCTTC. The chain carries TRBV5-3 and TRBJ1-2; 7 bases are shared with TRBD1. TRBV5-3 is an ORF; its function is uncertain. CDR3 size: 14 residues.

This chain connects TRBV15 to TRBJ2-1; 9 positions match TRBD2. The V segment lost 0 bases and the J segment 7 bases; nucleotides outside the gene matches: 10. Germline CDR1 and CDR2: LNHNV and YYDKDF (reference sequence). The CDR3 has 17 amino acids. The CDR3 reads CATSREGGREGRNEQFF. In nucleotides, the CDR3 is TGTGCCACCAGCAGAGAAGGGGGGCGGGAGGGCCGAAATGAGCAGTTCTTC.

The gene calls are TRBV7-2 and TRBJ2-7; the match to TRBD1 covers 8 bases. Germline trimming cut 2 bases from V and 4 bases from J; bases unmatched to any gene: 7. This CDR3 contains 15 residues. The germline V gene encodes CDR1 SGHTA and CDR2 FQGNSA. The CDR3 nucleotides are TGTGCCAGCAGCTTAAGGTCAGGGGGCTTGTACGAGCAGTACTTC. Its translation: CASSLRSGGLYEQYF. Complete variable domain (other parts from reference TRBV7-2 and TRBJ2-7): GAGVSQSPSNKVTEKGKDVELRCDPISGHTALYWYRQSLGQGLEFLIYFQGNSAPDKSGLPSDRFSAERTGGSVSTLTIQRTQQEDSAVYLCASSLRSGGLYEQYFGPGTRLTVT.

Note on this clone: The same CDR3 can be traced to other DNA sequences in this sample. The gene calls are TRBV20-1 and TRBJ2-1; no clear D gene. The CDR3 covers 11 residues. The V end was cut by 1 base, the J end by 7 bases, with 5 bases between. From germline, CDR1 is DFQATT and CDR2 SNEGSKA (reference sequence). The DNA of the CDR3 is TGCAGTGCTAGAGTCCGGAATGAGCAGTTCTTC. Translation: CSARVRNEQFF.

The V and J genes are TRBV5-1 and TRBJ2-3; the D call may be TRBD1 or TRBD2 (5 bases each). V lost 3 bases to trimming and J lost 0 bases, with 11 bases between them. CDR1 is SGHRS and CDR2 is YFSETQ in the germline V gene. The CDR3 spans 15 residues. CDR3 sequence: CASSSGTVSTDTQYF. The CDR3 nucleotides are TGCGCCAGCAGCTCGGGGACGGTTAGCACAGATACGCAGTATTTT.

DNA of the CDR3: TGTGCCAGCAGTGAAGGAACAGGGGGCTTCTATGGCTACACCTTC. Its protein product is CASSEGTGGFYGYTF. V and J are TRBV6-1 and TRBJ1-2, with 9 bases identical to TRBD1. V gave up 1 base and J gave up 4 bases; unmatched junction bases: 4. The CDR3 has 15 residues. Germline CDR1 and CDR2: MNHNS and SASEGT.

CDR3 residues: CASSSPAGGSGEQFF. CDR3 sequence (DNA): TGCGCCAGCAGCTCCCCAGCGGGAGGGTCGGGTGAGCAGTTCTTC. V and J are TRBV5-1 and TRBJ2-1; 10 bases align to TRBD2. The germline gives CDR1 SGHRS, CDR2 YFSETQ. The CDR3 covers 15 residues. Trimming removed 3 bases from V and 9 bases from J; junction bases left unmatched: 9.

The rearrangement links TRBV5-1 to TRBJ2-1, with D possibly TRBD2 on 6 matching bases. Trimming pared 5 bases from V and 5 bases from J, leaving 14 bases between. CDR3 length: 14 amino acids. Germline CDR1 and CDR2: SGHRS and YFSETQ. CDR3 sequence: CASSSPGVNNEQFF. The CDR3 DNA reads TGCGCCAGCAGTTCCCCGGGAGTCAACAATGAGCAGTTCTTC.

The chain couples TRBV7-2 to TRBJ2-7; D may be TRBD1 or TRBD2 (5 bases each). V dropped 6 bases and J dropped 5 bases, with 17 bases sitting between them. Germline lookup yields CDR1 SGHTA and CDR2 FQGNSA. The CDR3 has 14 amino acids. The CDR3 loop is CASSPLRDHNEQYF. The CDR3 region has the DNA TGTGCCAGCAGTCCACTCCGGGACCACAACGAGCAGTACTTC.